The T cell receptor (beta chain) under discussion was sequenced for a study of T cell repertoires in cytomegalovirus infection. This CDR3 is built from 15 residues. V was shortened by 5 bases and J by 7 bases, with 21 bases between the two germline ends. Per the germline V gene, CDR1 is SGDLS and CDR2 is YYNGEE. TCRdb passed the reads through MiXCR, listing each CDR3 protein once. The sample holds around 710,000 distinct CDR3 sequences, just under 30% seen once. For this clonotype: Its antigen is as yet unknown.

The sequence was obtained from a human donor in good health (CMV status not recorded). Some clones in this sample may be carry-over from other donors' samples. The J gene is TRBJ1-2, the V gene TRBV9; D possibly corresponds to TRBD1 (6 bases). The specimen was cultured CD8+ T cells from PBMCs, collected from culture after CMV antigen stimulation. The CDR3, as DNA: TGTGCCAGCAGGGCCCGCTCAGGGGTCGCCGGTGGCTACACCTTC. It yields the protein CASRARSGVAGGYTF.